This T cell receptor (beta chain) was found in a study of T cells in Graves' hyperthyroidism and ophthalmopathy (dated by TCRdb to about 2019). For the study in its entirety: Peripheral blood was sampled at the time of initial diagnosis, prior to any treatment. The paper describes TCR Vbeta CDR3 sequencing of 120 to 150 peripheral blood samples, made up of some 42 ophthalmopathy patients, 70 to 75 hyperthyroidism patients and 17 progressor patients. Prospective prediction of ophthalmopathy was tested in an independent validation cohort consisting of 18 hyperthyroidism patients and 17 patients who later progressed to ophthalmopathy. Once sampling was done, hyperthyroidism patients were given methimazole at a starting dose of 30 mg daily, whereas ophthalmopathy patients were given high-dose intravenous methylprednisolone. The study also compared thyroid tissue and blood T-cell repertoires from a handful of Graves' hyperthyroidism patients. The 75 to 100 discovery patients were randomly split 7:3 into training and test sets. To identify distinguishing TCR V-J signatures, a discovery cohort of some 100 patients was used, comprising 40 to 45 with Graves' ophthalmopathy and approximately 58 with stable Graves' hyperthyroidism.

Graves' hyperthyroidism was defined as stable when no progression to ophthalmopathy occurred over 18 months of follow-up. Hyperthyroidism patients were newly diagnosed, with disease duration under 2 months, and aged 18 to 65 years. Any patient with an uncontrolled infection, another autoimmune disease, pregnancy or lactation was excluded. Diagnoses were based on clinical symptoms, serum thyroxine and TRAb, thyroid ultrasound and orbital computed tomography. PBMCs were separated from 7.5 to 10 ml of fresh peripheral blood using Ficoll-Paque density gradient centrifugation. Total RNA was extracted using Trizol reagent, and RNA quality was assessed on an Agilent 2100 Bioanalyzer. Concerning this clonotype itself: This clone's antigen is unknown. No per-base quality is available; no much larger clone lies one base away.

Study-wide conclusions, independent of this receptor: In validation, progression to ophthalmopathy was predicted by the model with more than 65% sensitivity and around 75% specificity, a median of about 6.8 months before onset. In cross-validation, a model built on a 13 V-J signature told ophthalmopathy apart from stable hyperthyroidism with approximately 90% sensitivity and around 81% specificity, and in testing the same model reached 80%/75%. Most expanded thyroid clonotypes (frequency above 0.001) were also detected in blood, suggesting blood repertoires may reflect thyroid immune responses. No statistical method was used to set the sample size in advance, and investigators knew the group allocation.

Amplification of TCR beta CDR3 regions was carried out from RNA transcripts. A first-round RT-PCR of the TCR CDR3 used the HTBI primer set with the Qiagen OneStep RT-PCR kit. The libraries were constructed in a second round of multiplex PCR and then size-selected and purified. Paired-end sequencing of the libraries was performed with 100 bp reads on an Illumina HiSeq2000. Turning to the authors' computational methods: Raw data were processed with SOAPnuke, discarding reads with adapters, uncalled bases, mean Phred below 15, or no exact constant-primer or identifier match. COPE v1.2.5 was used to merge the high-quality paired reads, and each unique nucleotide sequence was defined as a clonotype. MiTCR v1.1 was used to align clonotypes to the IMGT TRBV, TRBD and TRBJ reference segments. The analysis was restricted to V-J combinations with a frequency above 0.0001, which together covered about 99% of the repertoires. The TCS score was defined as F50 (clonal expansion) divided by E x V (chaos), with BLOSUM62-based TCRdist calculated between CDR3 peptides within each V-J. Welch's t-statistics and random forest reduced roughly 540 V-J features to 13, which were used in a naive Bayes classifier (R e1071). TCRdb's own reprocessing of the public reads used fastp at Q25 and MiXCR and kept productive beta chains. A single entry per CDR3 protein holds the most common genes and DNA from its merged rows. These V and J calls rely on TCRdb rather than the paper's analysis. For this sample there are a few hundred thousand distinct CDR3 sequences; 15% to 18% appear just once. Of the sample, around 6.6% falls within the top ten clones.

The germline V gene provides CDR1 WSHSY and CDR2 SAAADI. The CDR3 measures 15 amino acids from cysteine to phenylalanine. The read is trimmed to its CDR3 DNA, 45 bases read in frame from base 1. The germline V and J ends show losses of 6 bases and 7 bases respectively, and no gene match explains 10 bases of the junction. Sequenced sample: blood. The TCR sequence derives from a woman aged 25 to 39 with Graves' hyperthyroidism. The rearranged chain carries TRBV10-2 and TRBJ2-1, with 9 central nucleotides matching TRBD2. Here the CDR3 is given as CASRAPGLAGNEQFF. In nucleotides, the sequence is TGCGCCAGCAGAGCACCGGGACTAGCTGGGAATGAGCAGTTCTTC.